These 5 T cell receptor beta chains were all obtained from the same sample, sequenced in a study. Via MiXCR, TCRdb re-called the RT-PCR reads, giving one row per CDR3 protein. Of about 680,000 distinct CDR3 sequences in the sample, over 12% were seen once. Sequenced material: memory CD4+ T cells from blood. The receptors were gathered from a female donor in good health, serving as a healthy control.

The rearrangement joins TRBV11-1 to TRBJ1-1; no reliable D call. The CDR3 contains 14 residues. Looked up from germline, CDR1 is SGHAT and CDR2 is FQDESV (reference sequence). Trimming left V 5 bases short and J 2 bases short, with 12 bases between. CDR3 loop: CASSPREPNTEAFF. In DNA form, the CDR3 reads TGTGCCAGCAGCCCGCGGGAACCTAACACTGAAGCTTTCTTT. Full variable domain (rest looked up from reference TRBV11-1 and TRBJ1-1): EAEVAQSPRYKITEKSQAVAFWCDPISGHATLYWYRQILGQGPELLVQFQDESVVDDSQLPKDRFSAERLKGVDSTLKIQPAELGDSAMYLCASSPREPNTEAFFGQGTRLTVV.

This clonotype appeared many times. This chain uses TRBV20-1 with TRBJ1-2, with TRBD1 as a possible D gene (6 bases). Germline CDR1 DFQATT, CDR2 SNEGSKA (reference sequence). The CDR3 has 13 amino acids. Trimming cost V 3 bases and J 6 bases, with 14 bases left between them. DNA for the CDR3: TGCAGTGCTAGGTCCACAGGGATTGATGGCTACACCTTC. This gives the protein CSARSTGIDGYTF.

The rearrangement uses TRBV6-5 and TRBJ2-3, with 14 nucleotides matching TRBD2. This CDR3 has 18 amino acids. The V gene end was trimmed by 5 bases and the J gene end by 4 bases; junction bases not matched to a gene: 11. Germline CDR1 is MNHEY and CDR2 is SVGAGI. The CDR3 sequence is CASSRTGLAGVRADTQYF. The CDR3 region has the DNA TGTGCCAGCAGTCGCACGGGACTAGCGGGAGTACGTGCAGATACGCAGTATTTT.

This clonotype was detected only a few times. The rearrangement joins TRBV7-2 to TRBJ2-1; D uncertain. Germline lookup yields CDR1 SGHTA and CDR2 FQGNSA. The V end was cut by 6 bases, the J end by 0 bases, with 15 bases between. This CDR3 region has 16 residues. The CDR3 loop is CASRPTQGSSYNEQFF. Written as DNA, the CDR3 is TGTGCCAGCAGGCCCACCCAAGGGTCCTCCTACAATGAGCAGTTCTTC. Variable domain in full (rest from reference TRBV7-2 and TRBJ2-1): GAGVSQSPSNKVTEKGKDVELRCDPISGHTALYWYRQSLGQGLEFLIYFQGNSAPDKSGLPSDRFSAERTGGSVSTLTIQRTQQEDSAVYLCASRPTQGSSYNEQFFGPGTRLTVL.

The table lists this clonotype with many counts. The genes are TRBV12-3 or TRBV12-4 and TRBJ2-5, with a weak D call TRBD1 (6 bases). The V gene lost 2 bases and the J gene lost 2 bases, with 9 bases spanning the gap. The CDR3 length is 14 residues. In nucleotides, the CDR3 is TGTGCCAGCAGTTTACGACAGGCTCAAGAGACCCAGTACTTC. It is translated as CASSLRQAQETQYF.